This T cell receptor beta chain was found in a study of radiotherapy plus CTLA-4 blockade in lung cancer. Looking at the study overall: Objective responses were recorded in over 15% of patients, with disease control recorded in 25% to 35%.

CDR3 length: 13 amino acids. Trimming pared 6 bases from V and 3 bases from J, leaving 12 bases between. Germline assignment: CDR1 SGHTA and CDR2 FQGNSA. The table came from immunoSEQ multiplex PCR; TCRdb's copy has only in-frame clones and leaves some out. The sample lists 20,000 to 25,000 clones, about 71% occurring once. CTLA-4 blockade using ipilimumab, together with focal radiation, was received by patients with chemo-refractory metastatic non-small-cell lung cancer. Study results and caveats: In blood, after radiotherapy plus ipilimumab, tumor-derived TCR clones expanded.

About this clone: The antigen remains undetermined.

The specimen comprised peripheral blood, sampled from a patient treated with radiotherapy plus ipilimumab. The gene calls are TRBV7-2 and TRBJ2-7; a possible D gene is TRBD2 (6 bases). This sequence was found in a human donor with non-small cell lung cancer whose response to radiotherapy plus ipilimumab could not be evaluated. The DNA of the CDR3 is TGTGCCAGCAGTCTCAATAGCGGCTACGAGCAGTACTTC. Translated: CASSLNSGYEQYF.